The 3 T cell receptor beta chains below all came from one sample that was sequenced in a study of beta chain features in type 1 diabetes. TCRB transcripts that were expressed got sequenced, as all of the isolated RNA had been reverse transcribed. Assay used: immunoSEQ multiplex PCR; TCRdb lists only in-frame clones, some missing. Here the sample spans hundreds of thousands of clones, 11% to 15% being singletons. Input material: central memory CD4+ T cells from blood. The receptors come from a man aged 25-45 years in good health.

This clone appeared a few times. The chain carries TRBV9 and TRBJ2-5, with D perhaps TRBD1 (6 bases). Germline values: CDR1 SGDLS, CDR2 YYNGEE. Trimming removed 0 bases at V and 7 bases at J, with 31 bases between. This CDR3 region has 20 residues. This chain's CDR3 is CASSVGLLDKTGRYQGTQYF. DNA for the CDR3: TGTGCCAGCAGCGTAGGGTTATTGGATAAGACAGGTCGCTATCAGGGGACCCAGTACTTC.

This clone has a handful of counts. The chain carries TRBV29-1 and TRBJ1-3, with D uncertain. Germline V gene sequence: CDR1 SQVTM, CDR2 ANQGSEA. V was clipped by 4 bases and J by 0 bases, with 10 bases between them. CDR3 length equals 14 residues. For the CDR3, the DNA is TGCAGCGTTGCTGGAGCGAACTCTGGAAACACCATATATTTT. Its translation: CSVAGANSGNTIYF.

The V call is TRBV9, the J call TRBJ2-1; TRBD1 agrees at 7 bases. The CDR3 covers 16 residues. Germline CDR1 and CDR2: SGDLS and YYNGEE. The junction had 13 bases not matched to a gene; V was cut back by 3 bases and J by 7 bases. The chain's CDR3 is CASSGPGQRLLNEQFF. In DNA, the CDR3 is TGTGCCAGCAGCGGACCGGGACAGCGCCTTTTGAATGAGCAGTTCTTC.